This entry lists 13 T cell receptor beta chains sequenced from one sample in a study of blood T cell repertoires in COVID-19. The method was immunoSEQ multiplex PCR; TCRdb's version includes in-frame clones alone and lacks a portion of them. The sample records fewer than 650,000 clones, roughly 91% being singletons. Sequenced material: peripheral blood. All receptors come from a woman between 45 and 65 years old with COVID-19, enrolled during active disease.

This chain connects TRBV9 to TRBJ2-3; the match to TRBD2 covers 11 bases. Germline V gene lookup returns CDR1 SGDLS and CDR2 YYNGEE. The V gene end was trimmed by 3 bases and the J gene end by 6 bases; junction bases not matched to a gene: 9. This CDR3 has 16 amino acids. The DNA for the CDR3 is TGTGCCAGCAGCGCCAATCTAGCGGGGGGCCAGGATACGCAGTATTTT. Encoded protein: CASSANLAGGQDTQYF. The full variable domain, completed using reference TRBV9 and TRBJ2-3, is DSGVTQTPKHLITATGQRVTLRCSPRSGDLSVYWYQQSLDQGLQFLIQYYNGEERAKGNILERFSAQQFPDLHSELNLSSLELGDSALYFCASSANLAGGQDTQYFGPGTRLTVL.

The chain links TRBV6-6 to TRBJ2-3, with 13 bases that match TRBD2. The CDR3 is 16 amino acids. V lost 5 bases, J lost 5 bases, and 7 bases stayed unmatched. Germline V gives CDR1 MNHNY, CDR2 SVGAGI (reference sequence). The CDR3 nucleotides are TGTGCCAGCAGTCTCTGGACTAGCGGGGGAGTAGATACGCAGTATTTT. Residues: CASSLWTSGGVDTQYF.

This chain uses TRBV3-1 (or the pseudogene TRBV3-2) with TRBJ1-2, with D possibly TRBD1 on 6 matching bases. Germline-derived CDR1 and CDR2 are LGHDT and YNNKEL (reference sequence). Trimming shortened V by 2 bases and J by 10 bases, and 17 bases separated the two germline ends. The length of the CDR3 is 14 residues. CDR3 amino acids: CASSQPLGLGAYTF. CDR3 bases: TGTGCCAGCAGCCAACCCCTTGGGCTGGGGGCCTACACCTTC.

CDR3 nucleotides: TGTGCCTGGAGTATCGGACAGGGGGTCTCTGAAGCTTTCTTT. The encoded protein is CAWSIGQGVSEAFF. This chain connects TRBV30 to TRBJ1-1, with 10 bases identical to TRBD1. The CDR3 is 14 amino acids. The V and J ends lost 2 bases and 6 bases, in that order; junction bases with no gene match: 6. Germline V gene data show CDR1 as GTSNPN and CDR2 as SVGIG (reference sequence).

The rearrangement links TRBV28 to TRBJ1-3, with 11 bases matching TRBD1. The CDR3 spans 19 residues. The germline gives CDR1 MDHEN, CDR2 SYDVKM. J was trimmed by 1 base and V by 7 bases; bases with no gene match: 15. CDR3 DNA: TGTGCCAGCATAGGAGGACAGGGGGCCCAGGGGAGGTCTGGAAACACCATATATTTT. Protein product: CASIGGQGAQGRSGNTIYF. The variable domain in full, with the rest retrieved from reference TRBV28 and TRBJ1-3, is DVKVTQSSRYLVKRTGEKVFLECVQDMDHENMFWYRQDPGLGLRLIYFSYDVKMKEKGDIPEGYSVSREKKERFSLILESASTNQTSMYLCASIGGQGAQGRSGNTIYFGEGSWLTVV.

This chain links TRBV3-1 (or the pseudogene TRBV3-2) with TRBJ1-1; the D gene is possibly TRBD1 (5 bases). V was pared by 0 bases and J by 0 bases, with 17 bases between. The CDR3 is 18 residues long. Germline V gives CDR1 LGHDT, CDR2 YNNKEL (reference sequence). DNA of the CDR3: TGTGCCAGCAGCCAAGAGGGGGGAAGCTCACTCCTGAACACTGAAGCTTTCTTT. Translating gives CASSQEGGSSLLNTEAFF.

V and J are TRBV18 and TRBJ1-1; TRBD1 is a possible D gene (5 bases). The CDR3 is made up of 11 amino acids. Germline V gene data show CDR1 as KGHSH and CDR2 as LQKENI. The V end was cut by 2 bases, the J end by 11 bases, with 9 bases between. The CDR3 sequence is CASSPGGTAFF. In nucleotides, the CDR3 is TGTGCCAGCTCACCAGGGGGGACGGCTTTCTTT. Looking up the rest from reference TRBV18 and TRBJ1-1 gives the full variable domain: NAGVMQNPRHLVRRRGQEARLRCSPMKGHSHVYWYRQLPEEGLKFMVYLQKENIIDESGMPKERFSAEFPKEGPSILRIQQVVRGDSAAYFCASSPGGTAFFGQGTRLTVV.

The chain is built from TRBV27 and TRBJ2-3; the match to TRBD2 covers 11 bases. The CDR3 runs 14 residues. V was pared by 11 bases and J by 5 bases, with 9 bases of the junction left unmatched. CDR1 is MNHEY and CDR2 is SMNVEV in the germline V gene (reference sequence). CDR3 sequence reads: CASTSGGKLDTQYF. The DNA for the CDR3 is TGTGCCTCTACTAGCGGGGGAAAATTAGATACGCAGTATTTT.

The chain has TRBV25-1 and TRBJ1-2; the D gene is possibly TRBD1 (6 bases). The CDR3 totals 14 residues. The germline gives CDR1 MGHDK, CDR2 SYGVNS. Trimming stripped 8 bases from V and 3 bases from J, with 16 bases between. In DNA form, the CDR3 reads TGTGCCAGCGGGGGGGCAGGGACTGACTATGGCTACACCTTC. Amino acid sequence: CASGGAGTDYGYTF.

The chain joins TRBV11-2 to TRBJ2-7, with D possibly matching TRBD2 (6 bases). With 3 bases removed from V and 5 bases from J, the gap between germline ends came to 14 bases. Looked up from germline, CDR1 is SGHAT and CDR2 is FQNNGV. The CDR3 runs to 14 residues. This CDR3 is CASSFSGRENEQYF. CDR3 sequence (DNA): TGTGCCAGCAGCTTTAGCGGCAGGGAGAACGAGCAGTACTTC. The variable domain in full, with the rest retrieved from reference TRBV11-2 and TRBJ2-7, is EAGVAQSPRYKIIEKRQSVAFWCNPISGHATLYWYQQILGQGPKLLIQFQNNGVVDDSQLPKDRFSAERLKGVDSTLKIQPAKLEDSAVYLCASSFSGRENEQYFGPGTRLTVT.

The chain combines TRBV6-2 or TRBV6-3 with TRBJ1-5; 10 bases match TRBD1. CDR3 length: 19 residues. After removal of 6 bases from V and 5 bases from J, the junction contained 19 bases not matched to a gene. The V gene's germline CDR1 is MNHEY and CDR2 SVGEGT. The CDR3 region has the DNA TGTGCCAGCAGCCCCGGTTGGGGGACAGGGGCCCTTTCCCATCAGCCCCAGCATTTT. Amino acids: CASSPGWGTGALSHQPQHF.

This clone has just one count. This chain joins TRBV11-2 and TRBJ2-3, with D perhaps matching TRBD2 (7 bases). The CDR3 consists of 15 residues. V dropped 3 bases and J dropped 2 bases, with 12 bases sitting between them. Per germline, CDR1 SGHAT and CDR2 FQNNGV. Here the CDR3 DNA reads TGTGCCAGCAGCTTCGTGCGGGGGCCCACAGATACGCAGTATTTT. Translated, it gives CASSFVRGPTDTQYF.

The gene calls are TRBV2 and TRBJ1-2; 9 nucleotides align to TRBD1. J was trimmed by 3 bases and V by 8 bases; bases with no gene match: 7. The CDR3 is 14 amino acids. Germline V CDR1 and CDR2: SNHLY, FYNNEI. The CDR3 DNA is TGTGCCAGCTGGGACAGGGAGAATGACTATGGCTACACCTTC. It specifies CASWDRENDYGYTF. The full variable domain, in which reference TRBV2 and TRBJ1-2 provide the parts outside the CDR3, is EPEVTQTPSHQVTQMGQEVILRCVPISNHLYFYWYRQILGQKVEFLVSFYNNEISEKSEIFDDQFSVERPDGSNFTLKIRSTKLEDSAMYFCASWDRENDYGYTFGSGTRLTVV.